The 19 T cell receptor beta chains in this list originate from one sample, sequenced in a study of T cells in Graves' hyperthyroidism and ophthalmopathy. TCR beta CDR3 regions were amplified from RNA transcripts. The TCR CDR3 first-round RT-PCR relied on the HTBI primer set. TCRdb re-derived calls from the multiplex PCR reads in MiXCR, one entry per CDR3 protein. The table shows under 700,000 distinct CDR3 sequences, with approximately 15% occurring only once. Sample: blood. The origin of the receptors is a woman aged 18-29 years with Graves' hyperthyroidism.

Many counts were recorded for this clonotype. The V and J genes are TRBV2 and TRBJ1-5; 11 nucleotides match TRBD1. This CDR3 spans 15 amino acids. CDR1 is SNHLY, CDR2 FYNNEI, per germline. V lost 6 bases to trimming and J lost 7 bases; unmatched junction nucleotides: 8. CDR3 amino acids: CASRGTGGMGQPQHF. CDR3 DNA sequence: TGTGCCAGCAGGGGGACAGGGGGAATGGGGCAGCCCCAGCATTTT.

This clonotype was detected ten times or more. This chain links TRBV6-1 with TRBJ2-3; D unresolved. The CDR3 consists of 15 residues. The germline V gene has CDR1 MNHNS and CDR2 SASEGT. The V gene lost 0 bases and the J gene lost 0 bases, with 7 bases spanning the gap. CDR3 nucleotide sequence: TGTGCCAGCAGTGAAGCGCCGGGCAGCACAGATACGCAGTATTTT. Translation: CASSEAPGSTDTQYF.

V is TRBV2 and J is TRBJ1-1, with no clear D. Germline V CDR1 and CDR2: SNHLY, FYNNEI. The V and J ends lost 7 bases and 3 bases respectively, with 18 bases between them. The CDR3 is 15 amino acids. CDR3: CASIGSRWGDTEAFF. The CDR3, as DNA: TGTGCCAGCATTGGGTCCAGATGGGGAGACACTGAAGCTTTCTTT. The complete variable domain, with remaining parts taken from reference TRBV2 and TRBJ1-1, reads EPEVTQTPSHQVTQMGQEVILRCVPISNHLYFYWYRQILGQKVEFLVSFYNNEISEKSEIFDDQFSVERPDGSNFTLKIRSTKLEDSAMYFCASIGSRWGDTEAFFGQGTRLTVV.

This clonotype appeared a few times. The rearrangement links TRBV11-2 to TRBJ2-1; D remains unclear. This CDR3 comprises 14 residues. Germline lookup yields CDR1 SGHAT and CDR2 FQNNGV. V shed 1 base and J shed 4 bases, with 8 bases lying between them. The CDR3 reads CASSLGMTYNEQFF. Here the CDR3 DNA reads TGTGCCAGCAGCTTAGGAATGACATACAATGAGCAGTTCTTC.

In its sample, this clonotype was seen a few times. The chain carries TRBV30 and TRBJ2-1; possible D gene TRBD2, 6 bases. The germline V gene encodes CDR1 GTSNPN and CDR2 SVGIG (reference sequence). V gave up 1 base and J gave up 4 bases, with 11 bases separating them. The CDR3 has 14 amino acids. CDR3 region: CAWSAGVRYNEQFF. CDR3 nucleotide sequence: TGTGCCTGGAGTGCGGGGGTTCGATACAATGAGCAGTTCTTC.

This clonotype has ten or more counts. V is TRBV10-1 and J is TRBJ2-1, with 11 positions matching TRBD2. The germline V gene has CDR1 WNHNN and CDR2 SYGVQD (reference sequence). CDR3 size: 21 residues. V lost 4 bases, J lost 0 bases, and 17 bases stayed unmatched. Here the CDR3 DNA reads TGCGCCAGCAGTGGGACCCTACTAGCGGGGGATATTTACCACTCCTACAATGAGCAGTTCTTC. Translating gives CASSGTLLAGDIYHSYNEQFF.

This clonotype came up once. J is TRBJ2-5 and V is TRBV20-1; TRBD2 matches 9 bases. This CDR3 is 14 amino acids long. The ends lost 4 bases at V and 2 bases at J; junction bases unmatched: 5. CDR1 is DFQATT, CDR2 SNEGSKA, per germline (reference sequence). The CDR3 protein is CSAKGLAAQETQYF. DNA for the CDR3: TGCAGTGCTAAGGGACTAGCAGCACAAGAGACCCAGTACTTC.

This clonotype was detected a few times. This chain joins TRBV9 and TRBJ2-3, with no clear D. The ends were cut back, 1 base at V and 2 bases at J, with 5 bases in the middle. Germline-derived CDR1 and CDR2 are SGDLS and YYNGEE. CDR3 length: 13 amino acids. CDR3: CASSVRTTDTQYF. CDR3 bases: TGTGCCAGCAGCGTACGGACCACAGATACGCAGTATTTT. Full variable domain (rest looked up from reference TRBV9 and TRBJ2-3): DSGVTQTPKHLITATGQRVTLRCSPRSGDLSVYWYQQSLDQGLQFLIQYYNGEERAKGNILERFSAQQFPDLHSELNLSSLELGDSALYFCASSVRTTDTQYFGPGTRLTVL.

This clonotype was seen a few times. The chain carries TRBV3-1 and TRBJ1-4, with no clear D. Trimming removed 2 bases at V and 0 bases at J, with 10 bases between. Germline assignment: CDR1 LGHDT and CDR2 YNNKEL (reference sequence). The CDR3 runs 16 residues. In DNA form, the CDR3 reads TGTGCCAGCAGCCAATTCGTCACGGCAACTAATGAAAAACTGTTTTTT. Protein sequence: CASSQFVTATNEKLFF.

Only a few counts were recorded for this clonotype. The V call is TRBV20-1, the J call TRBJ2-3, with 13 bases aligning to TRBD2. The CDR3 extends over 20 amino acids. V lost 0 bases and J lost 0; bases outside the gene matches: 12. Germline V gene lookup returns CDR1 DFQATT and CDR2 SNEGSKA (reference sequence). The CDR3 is CSARDLFGTSGVSSTDTQYF. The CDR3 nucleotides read TGCAGTGCTAGAGATCTCTTCGGGACTAGCGGGGTTTCTAGCACAGATACGCAGTATTTT.

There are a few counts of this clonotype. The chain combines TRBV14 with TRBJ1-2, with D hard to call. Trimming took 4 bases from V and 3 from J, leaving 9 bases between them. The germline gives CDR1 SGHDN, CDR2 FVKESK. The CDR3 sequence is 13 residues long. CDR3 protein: CASSPVHDYGYTF. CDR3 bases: TGTGCCAGCAGCCCAGTACATGACTATGGCTACACCTTC.

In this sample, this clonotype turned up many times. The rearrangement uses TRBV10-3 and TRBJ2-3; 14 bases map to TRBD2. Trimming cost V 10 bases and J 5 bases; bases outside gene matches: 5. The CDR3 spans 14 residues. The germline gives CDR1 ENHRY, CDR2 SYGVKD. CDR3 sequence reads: CATTTSGRVDTQYF. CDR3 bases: TGTGCCACCACGACTAGCGGGAGGGTAGATACGCAGTATTTT.

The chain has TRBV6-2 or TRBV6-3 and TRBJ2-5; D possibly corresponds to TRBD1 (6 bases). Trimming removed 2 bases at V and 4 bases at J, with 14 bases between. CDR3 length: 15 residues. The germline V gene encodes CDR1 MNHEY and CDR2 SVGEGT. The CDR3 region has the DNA TGTGCCAGCAGTTACAGGGGGACACTCTCAGAGACCCAGTACTTC. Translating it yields CASSYRGTLSETQYF.

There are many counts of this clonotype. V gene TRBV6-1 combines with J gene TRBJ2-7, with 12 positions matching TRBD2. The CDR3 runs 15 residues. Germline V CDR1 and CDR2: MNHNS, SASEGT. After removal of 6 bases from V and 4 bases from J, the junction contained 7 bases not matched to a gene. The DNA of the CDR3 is TGTGCCAGCAGCCCACGACTAGCGGGGGTATACGAGCAGTACTTC. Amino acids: CASSPRLAGVYEQYF.

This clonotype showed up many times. The CDR3 region has the DNA TGTGCCAGCAACCACATGGTGAACACTGAAGCTTTCTTT. Residues: CASNHMVNTEAFF. The chain recombines TRBV6-2 or TRBV6-3 with TRBJ1-1; no firm D call. The CDR3 is made up of 13 amino acids. The V gene's germline CDR1 is MNHEY and CDR2 SVGEGT. V was clipped by 7 bases and J by 0 bases, with 9 bases between them.

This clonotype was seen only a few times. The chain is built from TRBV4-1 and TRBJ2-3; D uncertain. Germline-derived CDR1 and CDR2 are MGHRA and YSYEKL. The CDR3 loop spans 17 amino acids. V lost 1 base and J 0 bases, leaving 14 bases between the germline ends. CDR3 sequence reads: CASSQGPAPTSTDTQYF. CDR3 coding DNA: TGCGCCAGCAGCCAAGGTCCCGCCCCCACTAGCACAGATACGCAGTATTTT.

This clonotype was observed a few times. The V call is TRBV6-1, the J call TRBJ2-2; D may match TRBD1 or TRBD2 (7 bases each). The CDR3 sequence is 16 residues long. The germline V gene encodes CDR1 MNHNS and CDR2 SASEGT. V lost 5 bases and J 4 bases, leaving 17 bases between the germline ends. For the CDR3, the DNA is TGTGCCAGCAGTTCCCGCAGGGGGGGCTTCACCGGGGAGCTGTTTTTT. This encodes CASSSRRGGFTGELFF.

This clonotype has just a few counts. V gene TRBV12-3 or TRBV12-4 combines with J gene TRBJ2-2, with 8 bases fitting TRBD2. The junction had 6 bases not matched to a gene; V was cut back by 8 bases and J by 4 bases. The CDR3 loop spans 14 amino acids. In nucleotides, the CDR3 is TGTGCCAGCGATCGGGGGGGCGTCACCGGGGAGCTGTTTTTT. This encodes CASDRGGVTGELFF.

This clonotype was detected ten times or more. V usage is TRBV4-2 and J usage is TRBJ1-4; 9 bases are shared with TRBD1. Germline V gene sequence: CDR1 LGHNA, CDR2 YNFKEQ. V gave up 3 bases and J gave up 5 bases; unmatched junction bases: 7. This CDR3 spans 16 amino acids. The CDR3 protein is CASSQEQGAWNEKLFF. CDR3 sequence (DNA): TGTGCCAGCAGCCAGGAACAGGGGGCCTGGAATGAAAAACTGTTTTTT.